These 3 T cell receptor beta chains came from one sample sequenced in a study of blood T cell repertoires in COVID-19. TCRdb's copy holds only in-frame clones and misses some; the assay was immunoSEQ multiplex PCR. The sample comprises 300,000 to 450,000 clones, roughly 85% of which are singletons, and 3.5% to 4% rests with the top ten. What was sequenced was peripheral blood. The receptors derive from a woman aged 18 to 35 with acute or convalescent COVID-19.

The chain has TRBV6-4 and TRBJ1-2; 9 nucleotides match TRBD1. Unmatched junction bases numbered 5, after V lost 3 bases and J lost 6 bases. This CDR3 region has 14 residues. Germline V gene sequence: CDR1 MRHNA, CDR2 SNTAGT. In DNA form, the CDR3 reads TGTGCCAGCAGTGAAACCGGGACAGGGAATGGCTACACCTTC. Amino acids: CASSETGTGNGYTF.

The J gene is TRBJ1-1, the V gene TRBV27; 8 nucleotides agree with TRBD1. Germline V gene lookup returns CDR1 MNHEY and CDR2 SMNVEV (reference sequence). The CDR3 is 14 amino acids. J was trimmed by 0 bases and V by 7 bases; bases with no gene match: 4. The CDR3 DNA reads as TGTGCCAGCACCCGGGACAGGCTGAACACTGAAGCTTTCTTT. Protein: CASTRDRLNTEAFF.

Here the CDR3 DNA reads TGTGCCAGCAGATCTAGCGGGGGGGGAGATACGCAGTATTTT. This translates into CASRSSGGGDTQYF. V usage is TRBV7-2 and J usage is TRBJ2-3, with 12 bases aligning to TRBD2. This CDR3 is 14 amino acids long. J gave up 5 bases and V 6 bases, and 3 bases lay outside the gene matches. Looked up from germline, CDR1 is SGHTA and CDR2 is FQGNSA.